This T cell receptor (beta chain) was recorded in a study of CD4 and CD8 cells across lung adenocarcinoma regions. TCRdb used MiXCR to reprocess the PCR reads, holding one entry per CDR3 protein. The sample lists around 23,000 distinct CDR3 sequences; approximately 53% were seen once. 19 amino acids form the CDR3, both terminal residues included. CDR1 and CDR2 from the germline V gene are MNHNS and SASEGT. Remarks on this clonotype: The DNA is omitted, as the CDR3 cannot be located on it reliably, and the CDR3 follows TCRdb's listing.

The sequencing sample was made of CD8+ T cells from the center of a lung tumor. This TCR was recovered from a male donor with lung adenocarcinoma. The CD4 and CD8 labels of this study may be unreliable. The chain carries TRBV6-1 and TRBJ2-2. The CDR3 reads CASTQRNEQFFGNTGELFF.